This T cell receptor (beta chain) was sequenced for a study of read filtering for tumor transcriptome and immune sequencing. Across the whole study: DNase treatment preceded whole-transcriptome library preparation. Whole-study results and caveats: Dropping single-read clonotypes raised IR-seq and RNA-seq shared-clonotype correlation. The CD138-negative fraction was mixed bone marrow immune cells, not pure T cells.

Molecular barcoded adaptors covering alpha/delta and beta/gamma chains were used on about 390 ng RNA. Using its own MiXCR run on the reads, TCRdb lists one record per CDR3 protein. The sample comprises tens of thousands of distinct CDR3 sequences, about 22% of which are singletons, and around 10% rests with the top ten. This clonotype appeared many times. Its specificity is not known. There are 13 residues in the CDR3. Germline V gives CDR1 MGHDK, CDR2 SYGVNS. V shed 6 bases, J shed 8 bases, and the junction held 7 bases outside the gene matches. The TCR was taken from a donor over 35 with multiple myeloma. J is TRBJ2-1 and V is TRBV25-1, with TRBD1 matching over 7 bases. Sequencing used a population of CD138-negative cells sorted from bone marrow. CDR3 amino acids: CASRRQGGDEQFF. As DNA, the CDR3 is TGTGCCAGCAGGCGACAGGGCGGTGATGAGCAGTTCTTC.